This T cell receptor (beta chain) was recorded in a study of blood T cell repertoires in COVID-19. Background on the study: Acute and convalescent COVID-19 samples came from the United States, Italy and Spain.

This table comes from immunoSEQ multiplex PCR, and its TCRdb copy is limited to in-frame clones, with some not included. Of over 200,000 clones listed, under 90% are singletons. Sequenced: PBMCs or T cells enriched from blood (not recorded which). This sequence was found in a man between 18 and 29 years old who had recovered from COVID-19.

The CDR3 spells CASSQAGSPISSYEQYF. The DNA for the CDR3 is TGTGCCAGCAGCCAAGCGGGAAGTCCCATTTCCTCCTACGAGCAGTACTTC. The gene calls are TRBV3-1 (or the pseudogene TRBV3-2) and TRBJ2-7, with D maybe TRBD2 (5 bases). V lost 1 base and J 0 bases, leaving 16 bases between the germline ends. CDR3 length equals 17 residues. The germline V gene encodes CDR1 LGHDT and CDR2 YNNKEL (reference sequence).